A single sample is the source of the 20 T cell receptor beta chains below, sequenced in a study of T cell repertoires in cytomegalovirus infection. TCRdb reprocessed the reads with MiXCR, giving one entry per CDR3 protein. Among more than 250,000 distinct CDR3 sequences listed, about 25% were seen once. The antigens of these receptors remain unknown. The sequencing here drew on cultured PBMCs, taken from culture after CMV antigen stimulation. The source is a human donor in good health (CMV status not recorded). Some clones in this sample may be carry-over from other donors' samples.

There are many counts of this clonotype. V and J are TRBV7-8 and TRBJ2-4, with 7 bases identical to TRBD1. The CDR3 is 13 residues long. CDR1 and CDR2 (germline): SGHVS, FQNEAQ. V lost 5 bases and J lost 7; bases outside the gene matches: 5. In DNA, the CDR3 is TGTGCCAGCAGCCGCGACAGGGTTAACATTCAGTACTTC. It codes for CASSRDRVNIQYF. The full variable domain, its missing parts supplied by reference TRBV7-8 and TRBJ2-4, is GAGVSQSPRYKVAKRGQDVALRCDPISGHVSLFWYQQALGQGPEFLTYFQNEAQLDKSGLPSDRFFAERPEGSVSTLKIQRTQQEDSAVYLCASSRDRVNIQYFGAGTRLSVL.

This clonotype was recorded many times. This chain joins TRBV7-2 and TRBJ2-1; unclear D gene. Germline V gives CDR1 SGHTA, CDR2 FQGNSA. The CDR3 loop spans 13 amino acids. The V and J ends lost 0 bases and 8 bases respectively, with 8 bases between them. The CDR3 here is CASSLAANDEQFF. The CDR3 DNA follows: TGTGCCAGCAGCTTAGCTGCTAACGATGAGCAGTTCTTC.

The rearrangement joins TRBV27 to TRBJ1-5, with a tentative D call TRBD1 (6 bases). Looked up from germline, CDR1 is MNHEY and CDR2 is SMNVEV (reference sequence). The length of the CDR3 is 14 residues. Deletions cut 5 bases from V and 7 bases from J, with 15 bases between. The CDR3 nucleotides read TGTGCCAGCAGTCCCTCGGGGGCGGTACAGCCCCAGCATTTT. Translated, it gives CASSPSGAVQPQHF.

The rearrangement links TRBV7-2 to TRBJ1-1; TRBD1 aligns across 8 bases. The germline CDR1 and CDR2 sequences are SGHTA and FQGNSA. J gave up 11 bases and V 6 bases, and 14 bases lay outside the gene matches. The CDR3 is made up of 14 amino acids. In DNA, the CDR3 is TGTGCCAGCAGTCCGGACCCAGGGGGCCCATGGGCTTTCTTT. This codes for CASSPDPGGPWAFF.

With regard to this clonotype: With a much larger clone just one base away, this may be a read error. The chain combines TRBV6-1 with TRBJ2-1; unclear D gene. The CDR3 contains 11 residues. The germline gives CDR1 MNHNS, CDR2 SASEGT. Trimming shortened V by 8 bases and J by 3 bases, and 5 bases separated the two germline ends. Here the CDR3 reads CASRYYNEQFF. The CDR3 DNA reads as TGTGCCAGCCGTTACTACAATGAGCAGTTCTTC.

This clonotype was recorded at least ten times. The V gene is TRBV12-5, the J gene TRBJ1-5; D is possibly TRBD1 (5 bases). The CDR3 has 20 residues. V was trimmed by 4 bases and J by 0 bases, leaving 25 bases between them. The germline V gene encodes CDR1 LGHNT and CDR2 FRNRAP. In DNA, the CDR3 is TGTGCTAGTGGTTCGATCTACGGGACTCTCGAGGGACGTAGCAATCAGCCCCAGCATTTT. Protein: CASGSIYGTLEGRSNQPQHF.

In its sample, this clonotype was seen a few times. CDR3 sequence: CASSQEPAYSSGNTIYF. The CDR3 coding sequence is TGCGCCAGCAGCCAAGAGCCAGCTTATTCCTCTGGAAACACCATATATTTT. This chain joins TRBV4-3 and TRBJ1-3; D call uncertain. This CDR3 region has 17 residues. The V end was cut by 0 bases, the J end by 0 bases, with 12 bases between. Germline CDR1 and CDR2: LGHNA and YSLEER.

This clonotype came up a few times. The chain is built from TRBV4-1 and TRBJ2-2, with D perhaps matching TRBD2 (5 bases). This CDR3 is 14 amino acids long. Between the trimmed V and J ends, which lost 5 bases and 4 bases, there was a span of 11 bases. CDR1 and CDR2 from the germline V gene are MGHRA and YSYEKL. CDR3 in DNA: TGCGCCAGCAGCTACGGGGTGGGCACCGGGGAGCTGTTTTTT. Its protein is CASSYGVGTGELFF.

This clonotype was detected only a few times. The V call is TRBV6-6, the J call TRBJ1-2; 8 positions match TRBD1. The CDR3 totals 16 residues. The trim removed 6 bases at V and 4 bases at J, leaving 13 bases unmatched. Per germline, CDR1 MNHNY and CDR2 SVGAGI (reference sequence). The DNA of the CDR3 is TGTGCCAGCAGCGGCGGTCAGGGGGCACTTTTCTATGGCTACACCTTC. The encoded protein is CASSGGQGALFYGYTF.

Here the CDR3 reads CASSLVLAGGINGNEQFF. CDR3 bases: TGTGCCAGCAGCTTAGTTCTAGCGGGAGGAATAAATGGGAATGAGCAGTTCTTC. The V gene is TRBV7-9, the J gene TRBJ2-1; TRBD2 agrees at 11 bases. The CDR3 runs to 18 residues. V gave up 1 base and J gave up 7 bases; unmatched junction bases: 12. Germline V gene data show CDR1 as SEHNR and CDR2 as FQNEAQ (reference sequence).

The table lists this clonotype with a few counts. The chain employs TRBV6-2 or TRBV6-3 and TRBJ2-1, with 7 bases matching TRBD1. The germline gives CDR1 MNHEY, CDR2 SVGEGT. With V trimmed by 8 bases and J by 3 bases, 7 bases remained unmatched. The CDR3 length is 14 residues. CDR3 bases: TGTGCCAGCTTTCCCGGGACAGACTACAATGAGCAGTTCTTC. It yields the protein CASFPGTDYNEQFF.

This chain connects TRBV12-5 to TRBJ2-3; D perhaps matches TRBD2 (6 bases). Germline-derived CDR1 and CDR2 are LGHNT and FRNRAP. This CDR3 comprises 16 residues. V lost 1 base and J lost 5, with 16 bases in between. CDR3 residues: CASGLAPGLGRDTQYF. The CDR3 region has the DNA TGTGCTAGTGGTTTGGCCCCGGGACTGGGAAGAGATACGCAGTATTTT. Drawing the rest from reference TRBV12-5 and TRBJ2-3, the complete variable domain is DARVTQTPRHKVTEMGQEVTMRCQPILGHNTVFWYRQTMMQGLELLAYFRNRAPLDDSGMPKDRFSAEMPDATLATLKIQPSEPRDSAVYFCASGLAPGLGRDTQYFGPGTRLTVL.

This chain joins TRBV7-6 and TRBJ2-5; D may match TRBD1 or TRBD2 (5 bases each). This CDR3 contains 16 residues. Between the trimmed V and J ends, which lost 5 bases and 4 bases, there was a span of 20 bases. Germline loops: CDR1 SGHVS, CDR2 FNYEAQ. CDR3 sequence reads: CASSGTRLNPTETQYF. CDR3 bases: TGTGCCAGCAGCGGGACGAGGCTCAATCCCACAGAGACCCAGTACTTC.

This chain connects TRBV7-2 to TRBJ2-2, with unresolved D. The CDR3 is made up of 14 amino acids. CDR1 and CDR2 (germline): SGHTA, FQGNSA. Trimming cost V 5 bases and J 3 bases, with 10 bases left between them. The CDR3 DNA follows: TGTGCCAGCAGCGTCTTTAGAGACACCGGGGAGCTGTTTTTT. This encodes CASSVFRDTGELFF.

The chain employs TRBV18 and TRBJ2-3, with 8 bases matching TRBD1. The CDR3 is 12 residues long. Trimming took 3 bases from V and 11 from J; bases not matched to a gene: 4. Germline assignment: CDR1 KGHSH and CDR2 LQKENI. The CDR3: CASSPDRERQYF. In DNA, the CDR3 is TGTGCCAGCTCACCGGACAGGGAGAGGCAGTATTTT.

The sample holds many counts of this clonotype. The V gene is TRBV7-2, the J gene TRBJ1-3; D remains unclear. Per the germline V gene, CDR1 is SGHTA and CDR2 is FQGNSA. The CDR3 consists of 17 residues. V gave up 0 bases and J gave up 0 bases, with 12 bases separating them. CDR3 residues: CASSLARARISGNTIYF. CDR3 coding DNA: TGTGCCAGCAGCTTAGCAAGGGCGAGGATCTCTGGAAACACCATATATTTT.

The gene calls are TRBV24-1 and TRBJ2-5, with 7 positions matching TRBD2. The germline V gene has CDR1 KGHDR and CDR2 SFDVKD. V shed 0 bases, J shed 3 bases, and the junction held 6 bases outside the gene matches. The CDR3 is made up of 16 amino acids. The CDR3 region is CATSDLPGREEETQYF. CDR3 coding DNA: TGTGCCACCAGTGATTTGCCAGGGAGGGAGGAAGAGACCCAGTACTTC.

The CDR3 nucleotides read TGCGCCAGCAGCCAAGATCACGCGAGCAGGAGTACAGATACGCAGTATTTT. It encodes CASSQDHASRSTDTQYF. This rearrangement joins TRBV4-3 to TRBJ2-3; D gene ambiguous. The CDR3 is made up of 17 amino acids. Trimming left V 0 bases short and J 3 bases short, with 16 bases between. Germline lookup yields CDR1 LGHNA and CDR2 YSLEER.

This clonotype was counted only a few times. The chain carries TRBV7-2 and TRBJ2-1, with 11 bases fitting TRBD2. The CDR3 extends over 15 amino acids. V lost 0 bases and J lost 9; bases outside the gene matches: 4. Germline CDR1 is SGHTA and CDR2 is FQGNSA. CDR3 sequence (DNA): TGTGCCAGCAGCTTAGCCGTTAGCGGGAGGGGTGAGCAGTTCTTC. Protein product: CASSLAVSGRGEQFF.

About this clonotype: At one end the junction does not follow the germline gene, possibly because of a read error. The chain employs TRBV27 and TRBJ2-2; no clear D gene. CDR3 length: 14 residues. In germline, CDR1 is MNHEY, CDR2 SMNVEV (reference sequence). DNA for the CDR3: TGTGCCGGCAGTTTGAGAGCGAACACCGGGGAGCTGTTTTTT. Residues: CAGSLRANTGELFF.